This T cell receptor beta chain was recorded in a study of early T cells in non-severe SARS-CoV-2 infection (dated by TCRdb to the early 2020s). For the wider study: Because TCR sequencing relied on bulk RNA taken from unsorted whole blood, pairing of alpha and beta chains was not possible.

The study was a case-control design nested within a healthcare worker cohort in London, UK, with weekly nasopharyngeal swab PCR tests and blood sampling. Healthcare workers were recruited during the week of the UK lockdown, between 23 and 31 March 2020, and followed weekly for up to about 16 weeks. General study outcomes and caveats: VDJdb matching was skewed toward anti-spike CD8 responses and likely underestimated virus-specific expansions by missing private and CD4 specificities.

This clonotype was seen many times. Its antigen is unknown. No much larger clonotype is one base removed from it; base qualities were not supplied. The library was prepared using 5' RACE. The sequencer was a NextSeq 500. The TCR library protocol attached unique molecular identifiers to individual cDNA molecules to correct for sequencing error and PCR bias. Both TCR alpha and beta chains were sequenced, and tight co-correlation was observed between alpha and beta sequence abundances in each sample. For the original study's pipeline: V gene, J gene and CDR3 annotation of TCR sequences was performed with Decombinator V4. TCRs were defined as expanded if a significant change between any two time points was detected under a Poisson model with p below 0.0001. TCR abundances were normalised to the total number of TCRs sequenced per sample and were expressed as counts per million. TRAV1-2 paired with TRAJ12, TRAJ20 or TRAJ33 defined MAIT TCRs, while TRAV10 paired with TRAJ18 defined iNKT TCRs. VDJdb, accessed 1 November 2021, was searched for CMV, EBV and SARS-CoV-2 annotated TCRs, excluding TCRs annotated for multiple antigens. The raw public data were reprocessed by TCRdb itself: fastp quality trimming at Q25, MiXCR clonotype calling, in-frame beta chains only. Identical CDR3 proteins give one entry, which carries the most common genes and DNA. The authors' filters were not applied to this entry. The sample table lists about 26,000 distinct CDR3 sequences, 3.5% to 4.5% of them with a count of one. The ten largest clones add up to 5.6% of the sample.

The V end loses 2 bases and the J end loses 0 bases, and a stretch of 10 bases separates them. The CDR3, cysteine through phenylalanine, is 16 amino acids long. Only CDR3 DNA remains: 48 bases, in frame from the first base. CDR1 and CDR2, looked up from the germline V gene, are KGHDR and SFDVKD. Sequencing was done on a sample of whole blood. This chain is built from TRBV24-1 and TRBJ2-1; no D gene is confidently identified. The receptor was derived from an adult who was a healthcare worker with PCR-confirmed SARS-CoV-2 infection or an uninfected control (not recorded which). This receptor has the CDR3 CATSDSGRDSYNEQFF. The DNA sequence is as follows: TGTGCCACCAGTGATTCAGGACGAGACTCCTACAATGAGCAGTTCTTC.